The 28 T cell receptor beta chains in this list originate from one sample, sequenced in a study of radiation and T cells in renal cell carcinoma (dated by TCRdb to the early 2020s). The intended sense of this specimen's time point label: blood 4 weeks post-SBRT, at nephrectomy. The treatment or condition label for this specimen denotes: 15 Gy SBRT to primary tumor, nephrectomy 4 weeks later. Library method: the immunoSEQ multiplex PCR assay. TCRdb took this table from immuneACCESS and kept in-frame rearrangements with V and J called. Such tables lack part of the clones; where checked against another copy, unresolved V genes explain under half of the gap, and the rest is unexplained. For this sample the table gives 150,000 to 200,000 clones, of which about 85% were detected only once. The ten largest clonotypes hold approximately 10% of the sample. The sample consisted of blood, taken from a patient whose treatment included radiotherapy and nephrectomy. The receptors were gathered from a woman in her forties or fifties with renal cell carcinoma.

J is TRBJ2-3 and V is TRBV18; 10 bases align to TRBD1. The CDR3 covers 16 residues. The V and J ends lost 4 bases and 2 bases, in that order; junction bases with no gene match: 6. Germline CDR1 reads KGHSH; CDR2 reads LQKENI. Here the CDR3 reads CASSLGTGDTTDTQYF. CDR3 bases: TGTGCCAGCTCACTAGGGACAGGGGATACCACAGATACGCAGTATTTT.

V usage is TRBV30 and J usage is TRBJ2-7, with a possible D match to TRBD2 (5 bases). Germline V gene data show CDR1 as GTSNPN and CDR2 as SVGIG (reference sequence). This CDR3 spans 15 amino acids. Deletions cut 0 bases from V and 0 bases from J, with 12 bases between. The CDR3 loop reads CAWSVGGLPSYEQYF. CDR3 in DNA: TGTGCCTGGAGTGTAGGAGGCCTGCCCTCCTACGAGCAGTACTTC.

The sample holds a few counts of this clone. The chain combines TRBV11-2 with TRBJ1-1; D gene ambiguous. Trimming left V 1 base short and J 4 bases short, with 7 bases between. This CDR3 is 13 amino acids long. Germline CDR1 is SGHAT and CDR2 is FQNNGV. CDR3 nucleotide sequence: TGTGCCAGCAGCTTAGCCCGAGGCACTGAAGCTTTCTTT. Translated: CASSLARGTEAFF. Variable domain in full (rest from reference TRBV11-2 and TRBJ1-1): EAGVAQSPRYKIIEKRQSVAFWCNPISGHATLYWYQQILGQGPKLLIQFQNNGVVDDSQLPKDRFSAERLKGVDSTLKIQPAKLEDSAVYLCASSLARGTEAFFGQGTRLTVV.

A few counts support this clone. The V and J genes are TRBV25-1 and TRBJ1-1; D is undetermined. Germline V gene data show CDR1 as MGHDK and CDR2 as SYGVNS. CDR3 length: 13 residues. The V gene lost 5 bases and the J gene lost 1 base, with 8 bases spanning the gap. In DNA form, the CDR3 reads TGTGCCAGCAGTATCGCAGGGAACACTGAAGCTTTCTTT. It is translated as CASSIAGNTEAFF.

CDR3 in amino acids: CASSLEGDQETQYF. The CDR3, as DNA: TGTGCCAGCAGCTTGGAGGGGGATCAAGAGACCCAGTACTTC. J is TRBJ2-5 and V is TRBV5-4, with a possible D match to TRBD1 (6 bases). The CDR3 contains 14 residues. Germline V gene data show CDR1 as SGHNT and CDR2 as YYREEE (reference sequence). With 0 bases removed from V and 2 bases from J, the gap between germline ends came to 8 bases.

The CDR3 DNA reads TGTGCCACCAGCAGAGGGACAGGTGAAGCTTTCTTT. Translation gives CATSRGTGEAFF. This chain links TRBV15 with TRBJ1-1, with TRBD1 matching 7 bases. CDR1 and CDR2 (germline): LNHNV, YYDKDF (reference sequence). The V and J ends lost 1 base and 7 bases, in that order; junction bases with no gene match: 0. The CDR3 covers 12 residues.

This sequence joins TRBV7-3 and TRBJ1-1, with D uncertain. The CDR3 is 13 residues long. V lost 2 bases, J lost 1 base, and 5 bases lay in between. Germline V lookup: CDR1 SGHTA, CDR2 FQGTGA. In nucleotides, the CDR3 is TGTGCCAGCAGCTTATTCCCGAACACTGAAGCTTTCTTT. Protein product: CASSLFPNTEAFF.

This chain joins TRBV6-1 and TRBJ2-3; D may be TRBD2 (6 bases). This CDR3 region has 14 residues. Germline V gene sequence: CDR1 MNHNS, CDR2 SASEGT. Trimming took 3 bases from V and 1 from J, leaving 8 bases between them. CDR3 protein: CASSDGGGTDTQYF. In DNA form, the CDR3 reads TGTGCCAGCAGTGATGGCGGGGGCACAGATACGCAGTATTTT.

The J gene is TRBJ1-2, the V gene TRBV19; 8 bases fit TRBD1. Per the germline V gene, CDR1 is LNHDA and CDR2 is SQIVND (reference sequence). This CDR3 is 13 amino acids long. V lost 6 bases and J lost 6; bases outside the gene matches: 6. The CDR3 sequence is CASRPQGEDGYTF. As DNA, the CDR3 is TGTGCCAGTAGACCACAGGGGGAGGATGGCTACACCTTC.

The rearrangement joins TRBV7-2 to TRBJ2-7; D is perhaps TRBD1 (5 bases). The V gene lost 4 bases and the J gene lost 0 bases, with 16 bases spanning the gap. This CDR3 comprises 16 residues. Germline V gene sequence: CDR1 SGHTA, CDR2 FQGNSA. As DNA, the CDR3 is TGTGCCAGCAGCTCCGGACACCTCTCTGCCTCCTACGAGCAGTACTTC. It translates to CASSSGHLSASYEQYF.

This rearrangement joins TRBV2 to TRBJ1-4; D possibly corresponds to TRBD1 (5 bases). V was trimmed by 2 bases and J by 7 bases, leaving 17 bases between them. Per the germline V gene, CDR1 is SNHLY and CDR2 is FYNNEI. The CDR3 spans 16 residues. CDR3 DNA: TGTGCCAGCAGTGAACAAGTGGCAGGGTGGGGTGAAAAACTGTTTTTT. This gives the protein CASSEQVAGWGEKLFF.

This clone appeared once. The chain employs TRBV7-6 and TRBJ2-1; TRBD1 is a possible D gene (6 bases). Trimming shortened V by 3 bases and J by 6 bases, and 18 bases separated the two germline ends. CDR1 and CDR2 from the germline V gene are SGHVS and FNYEAQ. The CDR3 runs to 16 residues. The CDR3 sequence: CASSFLVSGVFNEQFF. In DNA form, the CDR3 reads TGTGCCAGCAGCTTTTTGGTGTCAGGGGTTTTCAATGAGCAGTTCTTC.

In nucleotides, the CDR3 is TGCGCCAGCAGCCAAGATTTAGACAGATCAATGAACACTGAAGCTTTCTTT. This translates into CASSQDLDRSMNTEAFF. The V and J genes are TRBV4-3 and TRBJ1-1; D might be TRBD1 (5 bases). CDR1 LGHNA and CDR2 YSLEER come from the germline V gene. CDR3 length: 17 amino acids. V was shortened by 0 bases and J by 0 bases, with 14 bases between the two germline ends.

The genes are TRBV7-9 and TRBJ1-4, with a possible D match to TRBD1 (6 bases). Between the trimmed V and J ends, which lost 5 bases and 5 bases, there was a span of 15 bases. Germline CDR1 and CDR2: SEHNR and FQNEAQ (reference sequence). The CDR3 runs 15 residues. In DNA, the CDR3 is TGTGCCAGCAGCATTCTTCGGACAGAGAATGAAAAACTGTTTTTT. It specifies CASSILRTENEKLFF.

The chain recombines TRBV2 with TRBJ1-1, with unresolved D. CDR3 size: 11 residues. The germline gives CDR1 SNHLY, CDR2 FYNNEI. V was clipped by 4 bases and J by 5 bases, with 5 bases between them. The CDR3 loop is CASSVWTEAFF. The CDR3 nucleotides are TGTGCCAGCAGTGTCTGGACTGAAGCTTTCTTT. Supplemented by reference TRBV2 and TRBJ1-1, the full variable domain reads EPEVTQTPSHQVTQMGQEVILRCVPISNHLYFYWYRQILGQKVEFLVSFYNNEISEKSEIFDDQFSVERPDGSNFTLKIRSTKLEDSAMYFCASSVWTEAFFGQGTRLTVV.

The genes are TRBV9 and TRBJ1-1, with unresolved D. Germline-derived CDR1 and CDR2 are SGDLS and YYNGEE. Trimming took off 3 bases at V and 1 base at J, with 13 bases between the two ends. CDR3 size: 15 residues. In DNA form, the CDR3 reads TGTGCCAGCAGCGCCTCATATAGAGCGAACACTGAAGCTTTCTTT. It codes for CASSASYRANTEAFF.

This chain joins TRBV6-6 and TRBJ1-1, with a tentative D call TRBD1 (5 bases). Trimming removed 4 bases from V and 3 bases from J, with 12 bases in between. This CDR3 has 14 amino acids. The germline gives CDR1 MNHNY, CDR2 SVGAGI (reference sequence). The CDR3 spells CASSFGTSDTEAFF. The CDR3 nucleotides read TGTGCCAGCAGTTTCGGGACTTCGGACACTGAAGCTTTCTTT.

The chain joins TRBV7-9 to TRBJ1-1; the D gene is possibly TRBD1 (5 bases). Germline-derived CDR1 and CDR2 are SEHNR and FQNEAQ (reference sequence). CDR3 length: 13 residues. The ends were cut back, 8 bases at V and 1 base at J, with 11 bases in the middle. The CDR3 DNA follows: TGTGCCAGCGAAGGGACGGAGAACACTGAAGCTTTCTTT. Protein product: CASEGTENTEAFF. Complete variable domain (other parts from reference TRBV7-9 and TRBJ1-1): DTGVSQNPRHKITKRGQNVTFRCDPISEHNRLYWYRQTLGQGPEFLTYFQNEAQLEKSRLLSDRFSAERPKGSFSTLEIQRTEQGDSAMYLCASEGTENTEAFFGQGTRLTVV.

The chain has TRBV19 and TRBJ2-3; a possible D gene is TRBD2 (5 bases). The V and J ends lost 7 bases and 6 bases respectively, with 17 bases between them. Germline V CDR1 and CDR2: LNHDA, SQIVND (reference sequence). The CDR3 covers 14 residues. The CDR3 region has the DNA TGTGCCAGTACCCCAGCGGTATCCTGGGATACGCAGTATTTT. Residues: CASTPAVSWDTQYF.

The genes are TRBV5-1 and TRBJ2-2, with 10 bases fitting TRBD2. Germline V gives CDR1 SGHRS, CDR2 YFSETQ. The CDR3 runs to 18 residues. J lost 3 bases, V lost 0 bases, and 8 bases had no gene match. The DNA of the CDR3 is TGCGCCAGCAGCTTGGAAGGTAGCGGGGGGCCCTACACCGGGGAGCTGTTTTTT. It codes for CASSLEGSGGPYTGELFF.

The chain is built from TRBV4-1 and TRBJ1-1; D gene unclear. V lost 0 bases, J lost 7 bases, and 9 bases lay in between. Germline lookup yields CDR1 MGHRA and CDR2 YSYEKL. The CDR3 is 13 amino acids. CDR3 nucleotides: TGCGCCAGCAGCCAAGAGTCGGACGTTGAAGCTTTCTTT. Its protein is CASSQESDVEAFF.

This chain links TRBV11-3 with TRBJ2-7, with 9 positions matching TRBD1. This CDR3 is built from 14 residues. CDR1 SGHNT and CDR2 YENEEA come from the germline V gene. J lost 6 bases, V lost 5 bases, and 8 bases had no gene match. In DNA form, the CDR3 reads TGTGCCAGCAGCATCGGACAGGGGAGTGCCGAGCAGTACTTC. Translating it yields CASSIGQGSAEQYF.

The V and J genes are TRBV6-1 and TRBJ2-7, with 10 bases that match TRBD1. Germline V gene sequence: CDR1 MNHNS, CDR2 SASEGT. The V gene end was trimmed by 6 bases and the J gene end by 4 bases; junction bases not matched to a gene: 6. CDR3 size: 14 residues. CDR3 sequence reads: CASRPTGGGYEQYF. DNA of the CDR3: TGTGCCAGCAGGCCGACAGGGGGCGGGTACGAGCAGTACTTC.

The chain employs TRBV29-1 and TRBJ2-5, with 8 bases matching TRBD2. Germline values: CDR1 SQVTM, CDR2 ANQGSEA. The CDR3 runs to 14 residues. The J segment lost 0 bases and the V segment lost 4 bases, leaving 4 bases of the junction unmatched. CDR3 bases: TGCAGCGTTGGTGGCGGGGGGTACCAAGAGACCCAGTACTTC. It is translated as CSVGGGGYQETQYF.

The J gene is TRBJ1-1, the V gene TRBV6-5; D is undetermined. Looked up from germline, CDR1 is MNHEY and CDR2 is SVGAGI. The CDR3 spans 15 residues. V dropped 9 bases and J dropped 4 bases, with 21 bases sitting between them. DNA for the CDR3: TGTGCCAGTCGAAGGGCAGCCGCTTTGGGCACTGAAGCTTTCTTT. Translation: CASRRAAALGTEAFF.

This rearrangement joins TRBV4-1 to TRBJ1-6; TRBD1 agrees at 8 bases. This CDR3 has 16 amino acids. V lost 0 bases and J lost 7; bases outside the gene matches: 5. Looked up from germline, CDR1 is MGHRA and CDR2 is YSYEKL. The CDR3 region is CASSQESTGGNSPLHF. The CDR3 DNA reads TGCGCCAGCAGCCAAGAAAGTACAGGGGGGAATTCACCCCTCCACTTT.

J is TRBJ2-3 and V is TRBV6-6; 7 nucleotides line up with TRBD2. This CDR3 is 15 amino acids long. Germline CDR1 is MNHNY and CDR2 is SVGAGI (reference sequence). Trimming removed 5 bases from V and 7 bases from J; junction bases left unmatched: 12. CDR3 sequence reads: CASSPYQGGRNTQYF. CDR3 nucleotide sequence: TGTGCCAGCAGTCCCTACCAGGGCGGGAGAAATACGCAGTATTTT.

The rearrangement joins TRBV2 to TRBJ1-4; tentatively, D is TRBD1 (5 bases). The CDR3 spans 15 residues. Germline lookup yields CDR1 SNHLY and CDR2 FYNNEI. V was clipped by 4 bases and J by 0 bases, with 9 bases between them. The CDR3 is CASSGQGATNEKLFF. The CDR3 DNA is TGTGCCAGCAGTGGGCAGGGTGCAACTAATGAAAAACTGTTTTTT.